The 16 T cell receptor beta chains given below trace back to one sample, sequenced in a study of blood T cell repertoires in COVID-19 (dated by TCRdb to the early 2020s). Library method: the immunoSEQ multiplex PCR assay. TCRdb carries this immuneACCESS record with in-frame sequences only. Its versions omit some clonotypes, under half of them owing to an unresolved V gene in the studies checked, with the rest unexplained. The sample includes 200,000 to 250,000 clones, with roughly 89% observed a single time. The ten largest clones add up to about 4% of the sample. The sequencing input was PBMCs or T cells enriched from blood (not recorded which). These receptors originate from a woman in her thirties or forties with acute COVID-19.

The J gene is TRBJ2-2, the V gene TRBV30; weak D call: TRBD1 (5 bases). The CDR3 is 14 residues long. Trimming stripped 2 bases from V and 1 base from J, with 8 bases between. Germline V gene data show CDR1 as GTSNPN and CDR2 as SVGIG (reference sequence). The CDR3 is CAWSPGQNTGELFF. The CDR3 nucleotides are TGTGCCTGGAGTCCCGGACAGAACACCGGGGAGCTGTTTTTT.

V usage is TRBV6-5 and J usage is TRBJ1-2; TRBD1 might be the D (5 bases). V was shortened by 7 bases and J by 5 bases, with 11 bases between the two germline ends. Germline values: CDR1 MNHEY, CDR2 SVGAGI. The CDR3 has 12 residues. CDR3 protein: CASTRTGYGYTF. The CDR3 coding sequence is TGTGCCAGCACCCGAACAGGATATGGCTACACCTTC.

A single count supports this clone. The gene calls are TRBV5-1 and TRBJ2-1, with D possibly being TRBD1 (6 bases). Trimming pared 4 bases from V and 13 bases from J, leaving 12 bases between. Germline CDR1 SGHRS, CDR2 YFSETQ. The CDR3 has 11 residues. Here the CDR3 DNA reads TGCGCCAGCAGCCTGATGGGGGCCCAGTTCTTC. It translates to CASSLMGAQFF.

This rearrangement joins TRBV10-3 to TRBJ2-1, with D tentatively TRBD1 (6 bases). There are 17 residues in the CDR3. Trimming cost V 3 bases and J 6 bases, with 21 bases left between them. From germline, CDR1 is ENHRY and CDR2 SYGVKD. In DNA, the CDR3 is TGTGCCATCAGTGAACGTAAGGGTCAGGGGCCGATCAATGAGCAGTTCTTC. Amino acid sequence: CAISERKGQGPINEQFF.

The chain carries TRBV4-1 and TRBJ2-6; possibly TRBD1 for D (6 bases). Trimming left V 3 bases short and J 2 bases short, with 11 bases between. The CDR3 has 16 residues. Per the germline V gene, CDR1 is MGHRA and CDR2 is YSYEKL. CDR3 DNA sequence: TGCGCCAGCAGCCACCTTACAGGGCCTGGGGCCAACGTCCTGACTTTC. Translating it yields CASSHLTGPGANVLTF.

The rearrangement joins TRBV7-2 to TRBJ2-2; TRBD2 might be the D (5 bases). The ends were cut back, 5 bases at V and 8 bases at J, with 12 bases in the middle. Germline V CDR1 and CDR2: SGHTA, FQGNSA. There are 13 residues in the CDR3. The CDR3 sequence: CASSLSLAGELFF. For the CDR3, the DNA is TGTGCCAGCAGCCTCTCTCTAGCTGGGGAGCTGTTTTTT.

The chain is built from TRBV11-2 and TRBJ1-1; D is possibly TRBD1 (5 bases). V lost 1 base to trimming and J lost 5 bases, with 8 bases between them. CDR3 length: 13 amino acids. Germline CDR1 and CDR2: SGHAT and FQNNGV. The CDR3: CASSLAGATEAFF. In nucleotides, the CDR3 is TGTGCCAGCAGCTTAGCTGGGGCGACTGAAGCTTTCTTT.

This clone was observed many times. V gene TRBV5-1 combines with J gene TRBJ2-2, with D maybe TRBD1 (6 bases). In germline, CDR1 is SGHRS, CDR2 YFSETQ. CDR3 length: 13 residues. Trimming removed 1 base at V and 6 bases at J, with 7 bases between. The CDR3 loop reads CASSLTGPGELFF. Here the CDR3 DNA reads TGCGCCAGCAGCTTGACAGGGCCCGGGGAGCTGTTTTTT.

The rearrangement links TRBV24-1 to TRBJ2-3, with D tentatively TRBD1 (5 bases). The CDR3 totals 19 residues. Germline V gives CDR1 KGHDR, CDR2 SFDVKD. V lost 4 bases, J lost 1 base, and 23 bases lay in between. This chain's CDR3 is CATSDYAVLGDAGTDTQYF. The CDR3 bases are TGTGCCACCAGTGACTACGCCGTGTTAGGGGATGCTGGCACAGATACGCAGTATTTT.

This chain uses TRBV2 with TRBJ2-2, with D perhaps TRBD2 (7 bases). The CDR3 has 16 amino acids. Germline V gene lookup returns CDR1 SNHLY and CDR2 FYNNEI. Deletions cut 9 bases from V and 2 bases from J, with 19 bases between. In nucleotides, the CDR3 is TGTGCCAGAAACCGTCCCGGGGGGCGAAACACCGGGGAGCTGTTTTTT. Amino acids: CARNRPGGRNTGELFF.

J is TRBJ1-2 and V is TRBV29-1; 8 bases align to TRBD1. The CDR3 sequence is 12 residues long. CDR1 is SQVTM, CDR2 ANQGSEA, per germline. The J segment lost 4 bases and the V segment lost 7 bases, leaving 5 bases of the junction unmatched. In DNA form, the CDR3 reads TGCAGCGGACGGACAGGGCTCTATGGCTACACCTTC. This translates into CSGRTGLYGYTF.

This clone is a singleton in its sample. V and J are TRBV24-1 and TRBJ1-2; tentative D call: TRBD1 (6 bases). CDR3 length: 14 residues. V was shortened by 3 bases and J by 6 bases, with 13 bases between the two germline ends. Germline V CDR1 and CDR2: KGHDR, SFDVKD. The CDR3 region is CATSDLDRSHGYTF. The CDR3 DNA reads as TGTGCCACCAGTGATCTCGACAGGTCTCATGGCTACACCTTC.

This clone was seen once. The chain couples TRBV7-9 to TRBJ1-4; 8 bases fit TRBD1. The CDR3 runs 15 residues. Trimming removed 2 bases from V and 4 bases from J; junction bases left unmatched: 3. Germline CDR1 reads SEHNR; CDR2 reads FQNEAQ (reference sequence). The CDR3 here is CASSLLGQVNEKLFF. DNA for the CDR3: TGTGCCAGCAGCTTACTGGGACAGGTTAATGAAAAACTGTTTTTT. The full variable domain, with the rest looked up from reference TRBV7-9 and TRBJ1-4, is DTGVSQNPRHKITKRGQNVTFRCDPISEHNRLYWYRQTLGQGPEFLTYFQNEAQLEKSRLLSDRFSAERPKGSFSTLEIQRTEQGDSAMYLCASSLLGQVNEKLFFGSGTQLSVL.

The V and J genes are TRBV5-1 and TRBJ1-1; 12 nucleotides align to TRBD1. The CDR3 totals 18 residues. The junction had 10 bases not matched to a gene; V was cut back by 4 bases and J by 0 bases. CDR1 and CDR2 from the germline V gene are SGHRS and YFSETQ. In nucleotides, the CDR3 is TGCGCCAGCAGCGTAGAACCGGGACAGGGGGCAATGAACACTGAAGCTTTCTTT. As protein: CASSVEPGQGAMNTEAFF.

The gene calls are TRBV11-2 and TRBJ2-7; D is unresolved. The CDR3 sequence is 15 residues long. Trimming took 2 bases from V and 1 from J, leaving 12 bases between them. Germline CDR1 is SGHAT and CDR2 is FQNNGV. CDR3 nucleotide sequence: TGTGCCAGCAGCTTAATCCAGGCCGTTTCCTACGAGCAGTACTTC. Its protein product is CASSLIQAVSYEQYF.

The chain combines TRBV2 with TRBJ2-5, with 11 bases that match TRBD2. CDR1 and CDR2 from the germline V gene are SNHLY and FYNNEI. CDR3 length: 12 residues. With V trimmed by 8 bases and J by 7 bases, 3 bases remained unmatched. This chain's CDR3 is CASLAGGGTQYF. The CDR3 DNA reads as TGTGCCAGCCTAGCGGGGGGCGGGACCCAGTACTTC.